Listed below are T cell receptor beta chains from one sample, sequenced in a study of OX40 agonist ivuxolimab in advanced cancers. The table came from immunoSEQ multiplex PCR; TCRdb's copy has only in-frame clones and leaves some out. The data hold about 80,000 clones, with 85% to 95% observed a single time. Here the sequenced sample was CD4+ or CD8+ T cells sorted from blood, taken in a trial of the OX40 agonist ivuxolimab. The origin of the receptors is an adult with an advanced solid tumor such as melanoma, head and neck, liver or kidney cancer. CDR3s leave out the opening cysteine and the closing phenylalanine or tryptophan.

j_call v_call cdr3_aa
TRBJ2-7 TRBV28 ASSSGTSGYEQY
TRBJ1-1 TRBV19 ASSSRGEVNTEAF
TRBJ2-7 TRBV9 ASSPLAGGPHEQY
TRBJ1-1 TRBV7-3 ASSLPETGGITEAF
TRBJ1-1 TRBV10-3 AISGRDGLLNTEAF
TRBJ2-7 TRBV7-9 ASSSTDGQGARAEQY
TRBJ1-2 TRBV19 ASRHPGTPLYT
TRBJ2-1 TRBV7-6 ASSLVQGAKDEQF
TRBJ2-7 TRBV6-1 ASSGGYPRPYEQY
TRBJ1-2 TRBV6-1 ASSERQVFNYGYT
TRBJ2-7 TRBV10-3 ATSSTYEQY
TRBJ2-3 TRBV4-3 ASSQDSTSGTATDTQY
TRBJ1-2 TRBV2 ASRDPDKGYGYT
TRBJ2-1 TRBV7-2 ASSPSLPDEQF
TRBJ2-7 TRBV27 ASSWTSSREQY
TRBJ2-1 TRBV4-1 ASSLAPGTSGRPGQF
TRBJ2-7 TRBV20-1 SGLAVAEQY
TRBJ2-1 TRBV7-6 ASSSARNEQF
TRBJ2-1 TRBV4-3 ASSQDRGTGAIEQF
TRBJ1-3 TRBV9 ASSVDRTSGNTIY
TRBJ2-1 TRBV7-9 ASSLAVNEQF
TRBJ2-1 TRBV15 ATSKAGASLGEQF
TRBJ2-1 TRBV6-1 ASSALAGGDSYNEQF
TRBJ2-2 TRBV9 ASSPTSTGELF
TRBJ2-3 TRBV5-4 ASSLTSGSNTDTQY
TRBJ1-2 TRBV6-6 ASSYLILTGGEGYT
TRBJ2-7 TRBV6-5 ASSLAGTFNEQY
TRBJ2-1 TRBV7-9 ANGMGGDYNEQF
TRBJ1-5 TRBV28 ASSSLADPRNQPQH
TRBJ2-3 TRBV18 ASSLVVAGVSDTQY
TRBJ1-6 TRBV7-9 ASSLVQGMNSPLH
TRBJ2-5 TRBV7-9 ASSAGAETQY
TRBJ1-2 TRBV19 ASSPSEGYGYT
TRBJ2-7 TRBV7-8 ASSRLLGGYEQY
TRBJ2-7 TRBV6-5 ASSYSRVGTYEQY
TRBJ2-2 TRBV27 ASSPGRNTGELF
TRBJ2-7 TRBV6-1 ASSDGGGRASYEQY
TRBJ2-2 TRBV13 ASSLARQQTGELF
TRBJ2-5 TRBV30 AWRNPPQETQY
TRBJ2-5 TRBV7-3 ASSLADTRETQY
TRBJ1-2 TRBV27 ASSRTGGFDGYT
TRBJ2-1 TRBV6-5 ASSILGGSYNEQF
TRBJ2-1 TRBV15 ATSPEYNEQF
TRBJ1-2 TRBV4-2 ASSQRQLYGYT